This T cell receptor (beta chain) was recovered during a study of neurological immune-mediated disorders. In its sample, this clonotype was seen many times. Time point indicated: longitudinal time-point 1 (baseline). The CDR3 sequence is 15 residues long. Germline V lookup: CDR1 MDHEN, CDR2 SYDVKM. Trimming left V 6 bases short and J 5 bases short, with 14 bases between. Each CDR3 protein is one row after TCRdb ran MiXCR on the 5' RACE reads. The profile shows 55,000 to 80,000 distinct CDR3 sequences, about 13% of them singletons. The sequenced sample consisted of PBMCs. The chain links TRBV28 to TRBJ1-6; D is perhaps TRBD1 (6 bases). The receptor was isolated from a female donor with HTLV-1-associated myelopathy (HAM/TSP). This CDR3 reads CASSTLAGDNSPLHF. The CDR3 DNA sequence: TGTGCCAGCAGCACCTTGGCAGGGGATAATTCACCCCTCCACTTT.